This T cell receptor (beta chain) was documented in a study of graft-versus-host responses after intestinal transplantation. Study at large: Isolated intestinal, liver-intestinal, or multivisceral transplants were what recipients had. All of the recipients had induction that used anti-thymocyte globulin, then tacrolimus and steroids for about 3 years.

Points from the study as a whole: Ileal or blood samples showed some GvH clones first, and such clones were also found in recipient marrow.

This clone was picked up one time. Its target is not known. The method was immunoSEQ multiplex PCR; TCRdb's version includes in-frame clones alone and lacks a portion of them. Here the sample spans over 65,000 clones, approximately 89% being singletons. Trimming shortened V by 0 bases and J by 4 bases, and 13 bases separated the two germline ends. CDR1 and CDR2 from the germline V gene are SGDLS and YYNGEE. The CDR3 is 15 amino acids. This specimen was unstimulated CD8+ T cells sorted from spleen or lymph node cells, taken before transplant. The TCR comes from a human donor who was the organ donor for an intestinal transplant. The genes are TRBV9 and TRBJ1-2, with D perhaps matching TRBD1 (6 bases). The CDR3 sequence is CASSVDRGPSYGYTF. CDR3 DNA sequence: TGTGCCAGCAGCGTAGATCGGGGGCCGAGCTATGGCTACACCTTC.